A selection of T cell receptor beta chains follows, all from one sample in a study of read filtering for tumor transcriptome and immune sequencing. TCRdb re-analysed the reads in MiXCR, keeping a single row per CDR3 protein. The table records 48,000 or so distinct CDR3 sequences, roughly a fifth of them present only once. What was sequenced was a population of CD138-negative cells sorted from bone marrow. These receptor sequences come from a donor aged 40 or older with multiple myeloma. The CDR3 runs from the conserved cysteine through the conserved F or W. The order of the fields is CDR3 length, D gene, V gene, J gene, clone size, CDR3 protein, CDR3 DNA. The D gene is left open where the match is weak. A clone size is listed for some rows: how often the clone was seen (once, few, many), or a class if it is expanded.

14	.	TRBV5-1	TRBJ2-2	.	CASKVDSSTGELFF	TGCGCCAGCAAGGTGGACTCTTCCACCGGGGAGCTGTTTTTT
14	TRBD1	TRBV7-2	TRBJ1-1	medium-sized	CASSSGQENTEAFF	TGTGCCAGCAGCTCCGGACAGGAGAACACTGAAGCTTTCTTT
13	TRBD1	TRBV30	TRBJ1-5	.	CAWSGQGNQPQHF	TGTGCCTGGAGCGGACAGGGCAATCAGCCCCAGCATTTT
14	TRBD2	TRBV2	TRBJ2-7	many	CASSSGLAGDWQYF	TGTGCCAGCTCCTCGGGACTAGCGGGAGACTGGCAGTACTTC
15	.	TRBV9	TRBJ2-7	.	CASSVGSLPADEQYF	TGTGCCAGCAGCGTAGGGAGCCTACCGGCCGACGAGCAGTACTTC
15	TRBD2	TRBV6-4	TRBJ2-1	many	CASSFSGSSNNEQFF	TGTGCCAGCAGTTTTAGCGGGAGTTCCAACAATGAGCAGTTCTTC
13	.	TRBV5-1	TRBJ1-6	many	CASSLALGSPLHF	TGCGCCAGCAGCTTGGCCCTTGGTTCACCCCTCCACTTT
16	TRBD1	TRBV24-1	TRBJ1-5	many	CATSDPRQGSNQPQHF	TGTGCCACCAGTGACCCGAGACAGGGGAGCAATCAGCCCCAGCATTTT
18	.	TRBV7-2	TRBJ2-3	.	CASSQRAGQQPSTVTQYF	TGTGCCAGCAGCCAGAGGGCGGGACAGCAACCTTCCACAGTTACGCAGTATTTT
17	.	TRBV15	TRBJ2-1	many	CATSRDPDRNPYNEQFF	TGTGCCACCAGCAGAGATCCGGACCGCAATCCCTACAATGAGCAGTTCTTC
18	TRBD2	TRBV7-9	TRBJ2-1	few	CASSPPGLAGGGYNEQFF	TGTGCCAGCAGCCCACCGGGACTAGCGGGAGGAGGTTACAATGAGCAGTTCTTC